The 26 T cell receptor beta chains below all came from one sample that was sequenced in a study of blood T cells in healthy people across ages. Then a second PCR, running about 6 to 12 cycles, was carried out with a sample-barcoded 5' primer and a J-beta primer mix. Each CDR3 protein gets one entry after TCRdb re-called the 5' RACE reads with MiXCR. The profile covers about 800,000 distinct CDR3 sequences, with about three fifths appearing a single time and roughly 22% taken by the ten largest. Sample: blood. The receptors originated from a man aged 30 to 39 in good health.

This clonotype was observed a few times. The gene calls are TRBV5-1 and TRBJ2-5; D may be TRBD2 (6 bases). The CDR3 length is 14 residues. The V gene lost 2 bases and the J gene lost 5 bases, with 13 bases spanning the gap. The germline gives CDR1 SGHRS, CDR2 YFSETQ. CDR3 sequence (DNA): TGCGCCAGCAGCTTTCGGGGGTCTCGTGAGACCCAGTACTTC. Translation gives CASSFRGSRETQYF.

V is TRBV14 and J is TRBJ2-3; 7 bases match TRBD1. V was clipped by 3 bases and J by 6 bases; unmatched bases: 9. CDR1 and CDR2 (germline): SGHDN, FVKESK. The CDR3 runs to 15 residues. The CDR3 protein is CASSQGQRLGDTQYF. The CDR3 DNA follows: TGTGCCAGCAGCCAGGGACAGCGTCTAGGTGATACGCAGTATTTT. Complete variable domain (other parts from reference TRBV14 and TRBJ2-3): EAGVTQFPSHSVIEKGQTVTLRCDPISGHDNLYWYRRVMGKEIKFLLHFVKESKQDESGMPNNRFLAERTGGTYSTLKVQPAELEDSGVYFCASSQGQRLGDTQYFGPGTRLTVL.

The genes are TRBV2 and TRBJ2-5; a possible D gene is TRBD2 (5 bases). The CDR3 is 16 amino acids. Germline CDR1 SNHLY, CDR2 FYNNEI. V was shortened by 3 bases and J by 5 bases, with 19 bases between the two germline ends. The CDR3 sequence is CASSELFIGSEETQYF. DNA of the CDR3: TGTGCCAGCAGTGAGCTGTTTATTGGTAGCGAGGAGACCCAGTACTTC.

A few counts support this clonotype. The chain employs TRBV11-2 and TRBJ2-5, with D possibly being TRBD1 (6 bases). Trimming removed 1 base at V and 11 bases at J, with 20 bases between. CDR1 SGHAT and CDR2 FQNNGV come from the germline V gene. The CDR3 length is 15 residues. CDR3 coding DNA: TGTGCCAGCAGCTTAGGACAGGTCTCCCGTGGTGAGCAGTACTTC. This codes for CASSLGQVSRGEQYF.

The V gene is TRBV29-1, the J gene TRBJ2-7; D may be TRBD2 (5 bases). Trimming cost V 2 bases and J 1 base, with 15 bases left between them. Germline CDR1 is SQVTM and CDR2 is ANQGSEA. The CDR3 consists of 15 residues. As DNA, the CDR3 is TGCAGCGTTGAAATTGGAGGCCTGAAGTCCTACGAGCAGTACTTC. This gives the protein CSVEIGGLKSYEQYF.

The V and J genes are TRBV20-1 and TRBJ2-1, with D tentatively TRBD1 (5 bases). The CDR3 runs to 15 residues. The germline CDR1 and CDR2 sequences are DFQATT and SNEGSKA (reference sequence). V lost 3 bases and J lost 2, with 14 bases in between. The CDR3 region is CSASPRQLTYNEQFF. CDR3 DNA sequence: TGCAGTGCTAGCCCCCGACAGCTTACCTACAATGAGCAGTTCTTC.

The table lists this clonotype with a few counts. The gene calls are TRBV11-2 and TRBJ2-7, with TRBD1 matching 7 bases. J was trimmed by 4 bases and V by 1 base; bases with no gene match: 7. This CDR3 region has 15 residues. Germline V CDR1 and CDR2: SGHAT, FQNNGV. The CDR3 bases are TGTGCCAGCAGCTTAGCCAGACAGGGAATTTACGAGCAGTACTTC. Translation: CASSLARQGIYEQYF.

The chain couples TRBV14 to TRBJ1-2, with D possibly matching TRBD1 (5 bases). CDR1 and CDR2 (germline): SGHDN, FVKESK. With 5 bases removed from V and 3 bases from J, the gap between germline ends came to 22 bases. The CDR3 runs 17 residues. The CDR3 nucleotides are TGTGCCAGCAGCTCATACCCTAGTCGAGGGACGCACTATGGCTACACCTTC. Translation gives CASSSYPSRGTHYGYTF.

This chain uses TRBV5-1 with TRBJ2-7; 10 bases match TRBD2. Germline V gives CDR1 SGHRS, CDR2 YFSETQ. V lost 4 bases to trimming and J lost 7 bases; unmatched junction nucleotides: 17. The length of the CDR3 is 17 residues. CDR3 sequence reads: CASSPPTRLAGVDEQYF. The CDR3 DNA sequence: TGCGCCAGCAGCCCCCCGACCCGCCTAGCGGGGGTAGATGAGCAGTACTTC.

The rearrangement uses TRBV29-1 and TRBJ1-1; D might be TRBD1 (6 bases). The V gene lost 4 bases and the J gene lost 1 base, with 10 bases spanning the gap. The germline gives CDR1 SQVTM, CDR2 ANQGSEA. This CDR3 region has 13 residues. In DNA form, the CDR3 reads TGCAGCGTTGCTCCGGGACAGAACACTGAAGCTTTCTTT. Encoded protein: CSVAPGQNTEAFF.

The V call is TRBV20-1, the J call TRBJ2-1; 14 nucleotides match TRBD2. CDR1 DFQATT and CDR2 SNEGSKA come from the germline V gene (reference sequence). The CDR3 is made up of 17 amino acids. V was clipped by 0 bases and J by 8 bases; unmatched bases: 9. The CDR3 sequence: CSARDPRTSGRFDEQFF. The CDR3 nucleotides are TGCAGTGCTAGAGATCCCCGGACTAGCGGGAGGTTCGATGAGCAGTTCTTC.

This clonotype was detected only a few times. This rearrangement joins TRBV12-3 or TRBV12-4 to TRBJ2-4, with TRBD1 matching over 10 bases. The better agreement between TRBJ2-7 and the DNA end casts doubt on the J call. The CDR3 extends over 14 amino acids. CDR3 coding DNA: TGTGCCAGCAGTTCGTCCGGGACAGGGGACGAGCAGTACTTC. Translated: CASSSSGTGDEQYF.

This clonotype has only a few counts. The rearrangement joins TRBV29-1 to TRBJ2-1; D is uncertain. CDR1 and CDR2 from the germline V gene are SQVTM and ANQGSEA. The V end lost 3 bases, the J end lost 10 bases, and 7 bases lay between the germline ends. The CDR3 is 10 residues long. The CDR3 here is CSVDQVEQFF. In DNA form, the CDR3 reads TGCAGCGTTGATCAGGTAGAGCAGTTCTTC.

This chain links TRBV25-1 with TRBJ2-1; 7 bases fit TRBD2. From germline, CDR1 is MGHDK and CDR2 SYGVNS. This CDR3 is 20 amino acids long. The junction had 22 bases not matched to a gene; V was cut back by 4 bases and J by 4 bases. The CDR3 loop reads CASSGSSGLYPVRGYNEQFF. In DNA form, the CDR3 reads TGTGCCAGCAGTGGGTCCTCGGGACTATATCCTGTTCGGGGATACAATGAGCAGTTCTTC.

The rearrangement joins TRBV7-9 to TRBJ2-1; D not certain. V was clipped by 7 bases and J by 10 bases, with 14 bases between them. Germline V gene data show CDR1 as SEHNR and CDR2 as FQNEAQ (reference sequence). The CDR3 loop spans 12 amino acids. The CDR3 reads CASTPAKLEQFF. Here the CDR3 DNA reads TGTGCCAGCACCCCCGCCAAACTGGAGCAGTTCTTC.

This clonotype was detected only a few times. This chain links TRBV20-1 with TRBJ2-4; 7 bases match TRBD2. The J call may be faulty, since TRBJ2-7 better matches the DNA end. Germline CDR1 is DFQATT and CDR2 is SNEGSKA (reference sequence). The CDR3 contains 17 residues. The CDR3 reads CSARDPYRDYNYYEQYF. The CDR3 DNA is TGCAGTGCTAGAGATCCCTACCGGGACTATAACTACTACGAGCAGTACTTC.

The gene calls are TRBV29-1 and TRBJ2-5; no reliable D call. V gave up 5 bases and J gave up 11 bases, with 21 bases separating them. The germline V gene encodes CDR1 SQVTM and CDR2 ANQGSEA. This CDR3 has 13 amino acids. The CDR3 sequence: CSVPGFPNNEQYF. CDR3 DNA: TGCAGCGTTCCTGGTTTCCCCAACAATGAGCAGTACTTC.

The chain is built from TRBV5-5 and TRBJ2-1; 8 positions agree with TRBD2. The DNA end lines up better with TRBJ2-7; the J call may be wrong. Germline values: CDR1 SGHKS, CDR2 YYEKEE (reference sequence). The CDR3 is 18 residues long. CDR3 protein: CASSLSLAGRSTYNEQYF. CDR3 nucleotide sequence: TGTGCCAGCAGCTTGTCGCTAGCGGGCCGGAGCACCTACAATGAGCAGTACTTC.

This sequence joins TRBV11-1 and TRBJ2-4; D may be TRBD1 (6 bases). The DNA end favors TRBJ2-7, so the J call may be wrong. Germline lookup yields CDR1 SGHAT and CDR2 FQDESV (reference sequence). CDR3 length: 15 amino acids. The CDR3 bases are TGTGCCAGCAGCGCGCGCTCCGACCAGGGGTACGAGCAGTACTTC. Translating it yields CASSARSDQGYEQYF.

This chain links TRBV20-1 with TRBJ2-5; 8 bases are shared with TRBD2. Germline V gene data show CDR1 as DFQATT and CDR2 as SNEGSKA (reference sequence). V trimming: 0 bases; J trimming: 4 bases; junction bases outside the gene matches: 7. This CDR3 comprises 15 residues. The CDR3 spells CSARDGAGASETQYF. CDR3 sequence (DNA): TGCAGTGCTAGAGATGGAGCGGGGGCCTCAGAGACCCAGTACTTC.

The J gene is TRBJ2-5, the V gene TRBV3-1; D gene uncertain. Germline V gives CDR1 LGHDT, CDR2 YNNKEL (reference sequence). Trimming stripped 0 bases from V and 9 bases from J, with 17 bases between. CDR3 size: 15 residues. CDR3 coding DNA: TGTGCCAGCAGCCAAGAGGTCCGTCGGAACGCGGCCCAGTACTTC. This translates into CASSQEVRRNAAQYF.

In this sample, this clonotype turned up a few times. The chain links TRBV7-2 to TRBJ2-1; TRBD2 might be the D (6 bases). Trimming shortened V by 5 bases and J by 7 bases, and 15 bases separated the two germline ends. Germline V gene data show CDR1 as SGHTA and CDR2 as FQGNSA. The CDR3 covers 14 residues. The DNA for the CDR3 is TGTGCCAGCAGCCCGCGGGCAGGGAGGAATGAGCAGTTCTTC. Protein product: CASSPRAGRNEQFF.

This chain joins TRBV7-2 and TRBJ2-1, with 7 bases fitting TRBD2. CDR3 length equals 13 residues. CDR1 SGHTA and CDR2 FQGNSA come from the germline V gene. The trim removed 8 bases at V and 6 bases at J, leaving 7 bases unmatched. The CDR3 nucleotides are TGTGCCAGCCGGGACGGGGGGAGCAATGAGCAGTTCTTC. Translating it yields CASRDGGSNEQFF.

The chain's CDR3 is CASSSIQGGHRELFF. CDR3 coding DNA: TGTGCCAGCAGCTCAATACAGGGGGGGCACCGGGAGCTGTTTTTT. This rearrangement joins TRBV7-9 to TRBJ2-2; maybe TRBD1 (8 bases). Germline V gene lookup returns CDR1 SEHNR and CDR2 FQNEAQ (reference sequence). Trimming removed 4 bases at V and 9 bases at J, with 18 bases between. The CDR3 extends over 15 amino acids.

The chain employs TRBV5-4 and TRBJ2-5, with 10 bases lining up with TRBD2. The CDR3 contains 16 residues. Germline loops: CDR1 SGHNT, CDR2 YYREEE (reference sequence). Trimming took 4 bases from V and 2 from J; bases not matched to a gene: 8. The CDR3 reads CASSLRTSGWQETQYF. CDR3 sequence (DNA): TGTGCCAGCAGCCTAAGGACTAGCGGATGGCAAGAGACCCAGTACTTC. The full variable domain, with the rest looked up from reference TRBV5-4 and TRBJ2-5, is ETGVTQSPTHLIKTRGQQVTLRCSSQSGHNTVSWYQQALGQGPQFIFQYYREEENGRGNFPPRFSGLQFPNYSSELNVNALELDDSALYLCASSLRTSGWQETQYFGPGTRLLVL.

In this sample, this clonotype turned up once. V is TRBV11-2 and J is TRBJ2-7; no reliable D call. TRBJ2-4 matches the DNA end more closely, so the J call is doubtful. Germline V gene sequence: CDR1 SGHAT, CDR2 FQNNGV. The CDR3 is 13 amino acids. CDR3 in DNA: TGTGCCAGCATCTCCCCGGGTGGAGACATTCAGTACTTC. Translation gives CASISPGGDIQYF.